These 6 T cell receptor beta chains share one sample of origin, sequenced in a study of blood T cell repertoires in COVID-19. Only in-frame clones appear in the TCRdb table, and some are missing; sequencing was by immunoSEQ multiplex PCR. This sample has roughly 340,000 clones, with over 70% found just once. The sequenced material came from peripheral blood. The receptors were gathered from a woman aged 50 to 65 with COVID-19, enrolled during active disease.

Here the CDR3 reads CASRVDYLGYEQYF. The CDR3 DNA follows: TGTGCCAGTCGTGTGGACTATCTTGGGTACGAGCAGTACTTC. The genes are TRBV27 and TRBJ2-7; TRBD2 is a possible D gene (6 bases). Trimming took off 9 bases at V and 4 bases at J, with 19 bases between the two ends. Germline values: CDR1 MNHEY, CDR2 SMNVEV (reference sequence). The CDR3 runs to 14 residues.

This chain links TRBV13 with TRBJ1-4; TRBD1 aligns across 9 bases. Germline V gene lookup returns CDR1 PRHDT and CDR2 FYEKMQ (reference sequence). J lost 4 bases, V lost 5 bases, and 8 bases had no gene match. This CDR3 has 16 residues. CDR3 bases: TGTGCCAGCAGCACGGACAGGGGACATGGTAATGAAAAACTGTTTTTT. Amino acids: CASSTDRGHGNEKLFF.

CDR3 sequence (DNA): TGTGCCAGCAGCTTTACCCACCTAGGTGGAGAGACCCAGTACTTC. Translated: CASSFTHLGGETQYF. The chain employs TRBV5-6 and TRBJ2-5; D ambiguous. CDR3 length equals 15 residues. Germline V CDR1 and CDR2: SGHDT, YYEEEE. V was pared by 2 bases and J by 4 bases, with 15 bases between.

The chain has TRBV19 and TRBJ2-7; 8 bases are shared with TRBD1. CDR3 length equals 14 residues. Germline V gene sequence: CDR1 LNHDA, CDR2 SQIVND (reference sequence). With V trimmed by 5 bases and J by 2 bases, 5 bases remained unmatched. DNA of the CDR3: TGTGCCAGTAGTTCCCGGACAGGGACCTACGAGCAGTACTTC. Amino acid sequence: CASSSRTGTYEQYF.

The J gene is TRBJ1-1, the V gene TRBV21-1. TRBV21-1 is a pseudogene locus. The CDR3 consists of 16 residues. The CDR3 spells CASTPKEGFRDTEAFF. CDR3 nucleotide sequence: TGTGCCAGCACCCCAAAGGAGGGGTTTAGGGACACTGAAGCTTTCTTT.

The V call is TRBV6-9, the J call TRBJ1-5; D possibly corresponds to TRBD1 (5 bases). This CDR3 spans 13 amino acids. CDR1 is MNHGY and CDR2 is SVAAGI in the germline V gene. Trimming pared 7 bases from V and 7 bases from J, leaving 14 bases between. This CDR3 is CASMEGLQQPQHF. DNA of the CDR3: TGTGCCAGCATGGAGGGACTTCAACAGCCCCAGCATTTT.